The rows below give T cell receptor beta chains drawn from one sample of a study of glioma-infiltrating T cells after dendritic cell vaccination. Here immunoSEQ multiplex PCR was the method, and the copy in TCRdb shows in-frame clones only, minus some. The table has fewer than 85,000 clones, 80% to 90% seen once. Here the sequenced sample was blood, taken after dendritic cell vaccination. These TCRs come from a human donor with glioblastoma. Each CDR3 is given without its conserved first and last residue.

J gene: TRBJ2-3
V gene: TRBV6-5
CDR3 protein: ASSYRTGSTDTQY

J gene: TRBJ2-5
V gene: TRBV29-1
CDR3 protein: SVDDRIQETQY

J gene: TRBJ2-1
V gene: TRBV27
CDR3 protein: ASWTGQALGGQF

J gene: TRBJ1-1
V gene: TRBV25-1
CDR3 protein: ASSPRTGMNTEAF

J gene: TRBJ2-7
V gene: TRBV4-1
CDR3 protein: ASSPKSGQSYEQY

J gene: TRBJ1-3
V gene: TRBV6-5
CDR3 protein: ASSENDRGNTIY

J gene: TRBJ1-5
V gene: TRBV11-1
CDR3 protein: ASSLADTQPQH

J gene: TRBJ2-7
V gene: TRBV13
CDR3 protein: ASTLRY

J gene: TRBJ2-2
V gene: TRBV5-1
CDR3 protein: ASSLERVWAGELF

J gene: TRBJ1-1
V gene: TRBV6-5
CDR3 protein: ASSYGQGASEAF

J gene: TRBJ1-4
V gene: TRBV5-8
CDR3 protein: ASSLTWEANEKLF

J gene: TRBJ1-1
V gene: TRBV11-3
CDR3 protein: ASSLGQMNTEAF

J gene: TRBJ1-5
V gene: TRBV7-9
CDR3 protein: ASSLDLSQPQH